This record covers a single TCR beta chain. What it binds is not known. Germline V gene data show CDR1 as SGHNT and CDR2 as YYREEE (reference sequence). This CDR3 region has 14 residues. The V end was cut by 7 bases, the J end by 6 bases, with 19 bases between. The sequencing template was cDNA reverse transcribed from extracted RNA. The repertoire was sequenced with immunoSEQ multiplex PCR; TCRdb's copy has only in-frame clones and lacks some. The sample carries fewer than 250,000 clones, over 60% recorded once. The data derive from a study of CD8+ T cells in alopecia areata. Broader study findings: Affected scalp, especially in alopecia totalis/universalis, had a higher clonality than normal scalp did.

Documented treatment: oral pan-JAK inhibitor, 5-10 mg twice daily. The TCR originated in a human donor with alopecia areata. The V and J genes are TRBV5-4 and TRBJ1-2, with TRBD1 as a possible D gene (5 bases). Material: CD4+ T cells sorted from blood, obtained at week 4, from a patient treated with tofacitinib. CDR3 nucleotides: TGTGCCAGCTACCAGGGAATCTCAGGCGATGGCTACACCTTC. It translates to CASYQGISGDGYTF.